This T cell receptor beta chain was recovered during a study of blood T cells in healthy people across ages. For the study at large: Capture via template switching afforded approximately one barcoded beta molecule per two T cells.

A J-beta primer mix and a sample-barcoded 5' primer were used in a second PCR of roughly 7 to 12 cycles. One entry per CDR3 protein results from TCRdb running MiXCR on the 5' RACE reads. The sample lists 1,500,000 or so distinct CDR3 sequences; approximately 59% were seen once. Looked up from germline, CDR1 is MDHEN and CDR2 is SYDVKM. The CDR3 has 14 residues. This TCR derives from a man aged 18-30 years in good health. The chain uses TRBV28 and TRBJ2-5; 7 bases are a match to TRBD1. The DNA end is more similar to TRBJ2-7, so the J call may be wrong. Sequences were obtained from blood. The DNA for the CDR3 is TGTGCCAGCAGCCGACAGGGTCTGAACTACGAGCAGTACTTC. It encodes CASSRQGLNYEQYF.